This T cell receptor beta chain originates from a study of shared clonotypes between healthy human individuals. Study-level results: Rarefaction showed that sequencing of sorted subsets was incomplete (despite large depth).

The V end lost 10 bases, the J end lost 0 bases, and 13 bases lay between the germline ends. Germline V gene lookup returns CDR1 SGHVS and CDR2 FQNEAQ. This CDR3 spans 13 amino acids. Authors' processing steps: ImmunoSEQ supplied junction-only sequences lacking quality scores, so filtering was different. TCRdb keeps only in-frame clones here, not all; method: immunoSEQ multiplex PCR. That table gives V, J and clone size, and the DNA gave D and trimming. This table holds about 2.2 million clones, 85% to 95% found once. A single count supports this clone. Its matching antigen is unknown. Naive-designated CD8 cells lacked CD45RO, were positively enriched for CCR7, and omitted terminally differentiated effector memory CD45RA+ cells.

The clonotype was recovered from a man younger than 35 in good health. Some clones in this sample may be carry-over from other donors' samples. Sequenced sample: naive CD8+ T cells from PBMCs. The chain links TRBV7-8 to TRBJ2-7; D is possibly TRBD1 or TRBD2 (5 bases each). CDR3 nucleotides: TGTGCCACCAGAGGGGCTAACTCCTACGAGCAGTACTTC. Translating gives CATRGANSYEQYF.